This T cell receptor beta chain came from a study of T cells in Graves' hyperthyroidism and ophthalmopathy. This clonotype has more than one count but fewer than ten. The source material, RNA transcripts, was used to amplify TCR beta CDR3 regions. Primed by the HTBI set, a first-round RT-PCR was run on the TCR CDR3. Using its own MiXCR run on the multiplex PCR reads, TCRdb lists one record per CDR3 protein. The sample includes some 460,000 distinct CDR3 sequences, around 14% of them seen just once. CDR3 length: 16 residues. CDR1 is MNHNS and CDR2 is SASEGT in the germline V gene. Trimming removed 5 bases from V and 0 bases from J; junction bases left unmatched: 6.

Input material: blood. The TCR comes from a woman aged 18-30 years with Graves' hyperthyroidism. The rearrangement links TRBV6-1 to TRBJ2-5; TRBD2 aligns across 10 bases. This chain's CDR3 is CASSPSGTSDQETQYF. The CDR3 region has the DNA TGTGCCAGCAGTCCATCCGGGACTAGCGACCAAGAGACCCAGTACTTC.